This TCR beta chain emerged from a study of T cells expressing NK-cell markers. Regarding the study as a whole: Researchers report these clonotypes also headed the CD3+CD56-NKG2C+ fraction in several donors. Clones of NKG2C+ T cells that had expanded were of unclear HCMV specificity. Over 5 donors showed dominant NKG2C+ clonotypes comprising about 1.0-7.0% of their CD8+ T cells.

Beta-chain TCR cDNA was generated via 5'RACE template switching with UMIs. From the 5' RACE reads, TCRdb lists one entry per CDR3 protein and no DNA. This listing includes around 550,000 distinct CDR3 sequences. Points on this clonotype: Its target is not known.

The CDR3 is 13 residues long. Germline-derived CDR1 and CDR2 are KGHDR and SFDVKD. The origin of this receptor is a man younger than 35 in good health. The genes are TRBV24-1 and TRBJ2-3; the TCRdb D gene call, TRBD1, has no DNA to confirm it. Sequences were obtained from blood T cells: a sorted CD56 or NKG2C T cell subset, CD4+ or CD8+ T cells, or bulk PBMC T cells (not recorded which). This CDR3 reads CATSDDRAPTQYF.